These 22 T cell receptor beta chains were all obtained from the same sample, sequenced in a study of response to subunit inactivated influenza vaccine. TCRdb processed the RT-PCR reads anew with MiXCR; each CDR3 protein has one entry. Seen here are under 800,000 distinct CDR3 sequences, over 11% observed once, and the top ten hold approximately 7%. The source material was PBMCs from blood, sampled 14 days before vaccination. Receptor source: a man aged 50-60 years who received an inactivated influenza vaccine.

This clonotype was seen only a few times. The rearrangement links TRBV12-3 or TRBV12-4 to TRBJ1-2; possible D gene TRBD1, 6 bases. The CDR3 consists of 13 residues. V lost 3 bases and J 6 bases, leaving 11 bases between the germline ends. CDR3 sequence reads: CASSLRQAHGYTF. The CDR3 bases are TGTGCCAGCAGTTTGCGACAGGCCCATGGCTACACCTTC.

The genes are TRBV7-9 and TRBJ1-1; 7 positions agree with TRBD1. Germline-derived CDR1 and CDR2 are SEHNR and FQNEAQ (reference sequence). The junction had 6 bases not matched to a gene; V was cut back by 6 bases and J by 2 bases. This CDR3 is 14 amino acids long. CDR3 in amino acids: CASRGTAANTEAFF. The CDR3, as DNA: TGTGCCAGCAGGGGGACAGCAGCTAACACTGAAGCTTTCTTT. The variable domain in full, completed from reference TRBV7-9 and TRBJ1-1, reads DTGVSQNPRHKITKRGQNVTFRCDPISEHNRLYWYRQTLGQGPEFLTYFQNEAQLEKSRLLSDRFSAERPKGSFSTLEIQRTEQGDSAMYLCASRGTAANTEAFFGQGTRLTVV.

This clonotype occurred a few times. The gene calls are TRBV2 and TRBJ2-5; D gene ambiguous. Deletions cut 6 bases from V and 5 bases from J, with 16 bases between. Germline-derived CDR1 and CDR2 are SNHLY and FYNNEI. This CDR3 has 14 residues. Here the CDR3 DNA reads TGTGCCAGCAGGGACGCCGGAGTTGGGGAGACCCAGTACTTC. The encoded protein is CASRDAGVGETQYF.

The table lists this clonotype with many counts. The junction departs from the called germline gene at one end, perhaps through a read error. J is TRBJ1-6 and V is TRBV7-2, with no clear D. The CDR3 is made up of 12 amino acids. The germline CDR1 and CDR2 sequences are SGHTA and FQGNSA. CDR3 bases: TGTGCCAGCAGCGGTAGTGGTTACTACCAAAACTTT. Residues: CASSGSGYYQNF.

This clonotype was seen only a few times. This chain joins TRBV20-1 and TRBJ2-3, with D unresolved. The CDR3 has 13 amino acids. V lost 0 bases and J 1 base, leaving 5 bases between the germline ends. The germline V gene encodes CDR1 DFQATT and CDR2 SNEGSKA (reference sequence). CDR3 residues: CSARDQGTDTQYF. The CDR3 DNA follows: TGCAGTGCTAGAGATCAGGGCACAGATACGCAGTATTTT.

This chain links TRBV12-3 or TRBV12-4 with TRBJ2-5; D remains ambiguous. The CDR3 is 14 amino acids. V was clipped by 4 bases and J by 7 bases, with 16 bases between them. The CDR3 protein is CASSWYGPDGTQYF. In DNA form, the CDR3 reads TGTGCCAGCAGTTGGTATGGGCCCGACGGGACCCAGTACTTC.

A few counts support this clonotype. The chain uses TRBV5-1 and TRBJ2-7; the match to TRBD1 covers 9 bases. Germline loops: CDR1 SGHRS, CDR2 YFSETQ. Trimming removed 5 bases from V and 5 bases from J; junction bases left unmatched: 11. The CDR3 is 15 residues long. The CDR3 spells CASRRTGTGYHEQYF. The CDR3 DNA reads TGCGCCAGCAGACGGACCGGGACAGGGTATCACGAGCAGTACTTC.

The chain has TRBV7-2 and TRBJ2-4; 13 positions match TRBD2. The CDR3 is made up of 15 amino acids. Germline CDR1 and CDR2: SGHTA and FQGNSA. The V gene end was trimmed by 0 bases and the J gene end by 8 bases; junction bases not matched to a gene: 1. The CDR3 sequence is CASSLALAGGDIQYF. As DNA, the CDR3 is TGTGCCAGCAGCTTAGCACTAGCGGGGGGGGACATTCAGTACTTC. The entire variable domain, with the rest obtained from reference TRBV7-2 and TRBJ2-4, is as follows: GAGVSQSPSNKVTEKGKDVELRCDPISGHTALYWYRQSLGQGLEFLIYFQGNSAPDKSGLPSDRFSAERTGGSVSTLTIQRTQQEDSAVYLCASSLALAGGDIQYFGAGTRLSVL.

The chain has TRBV6-2 or TRBV6-3 and TRBJ2-5; D gene unclear. This CDR3 has 14 residues. Germline loops: CDR1 MNHEY, CDR2 SVGEGT. V was trimmed by 2 bases and J by 5 bases, leaving 12 bases between them. As DNA, the CDR3 is TGTGCCAGCAGTTACGAGAGAGGCAGGGAGACCCAGTACTTC. Translated, it gives CASSYERGRETQYF.

This chain joins TRBV24-1 and TRBJ1-5, with TRBD1 as a possible D gene (6 bases). This CDR3 is built from 15 residues. Germline V gene sequence: CDR1 KGHDR, CDR2 SFDVKD. The V end lost 3 bases, the J end lost 5 bases, and 13 bases lay between the germline ends. The CDR3 DNA reads as TGTGCCACCAGTGATCCCTCAGGGGAGGATCAGCCCCAGCATTTT. This encodes CATSDPSGEDQPQHF.

The V call is TRBV2, the J call TRBJ2-4; either TRBD1 or TRBD2 may supply D (6 bases each). The germline V and J ends were trimmed by 4 bases and 3 bases, with 13 bases remaining between them. Germline lookup yields CDR1 SNHLY and CDR2 FYNNEI. The CDR3 consists of 15 residues. The CDR3: CASSVGGQVKNIQYF. In DNA form, the CDR3 reads TGTGCCAGCAGTGTTGGGGGGCAGGTCAAAAACATTCAGTACTTC.

This clonotype was observed at least ten times. V gene TRBV20-1 combines with J gene TRBJ1-2; tentative D call: TRBD1 (5 bases). The CDR3 totals 14 residues. Looked up from germline, CDR1 is DFQATT and CDR2 is SNEGSKA (reference sequence). V was shortened by 5 bases and J by 1 base, with 14 bases between the two germline ends. The CDR3, as DNA: TGCAGTGCTGGTAACGCAGGGAATAACTATGGCTACACCTTC. It specifies CSAGNAGNNYGYTF.

This clonotype was recorded at least ten times. This chain joins TRBV20-1 and TRBJ1-2; a possible D gene is TRBD1 (6 bases). CDR1 is DFQATT, CDR2 SNEGSKA, per germline (reference sequence). The CDR3 extends over 15 amino acids. V gave up 3 bases and J gave up 3 bases, with 17 bases separating them. CDR3 in amino acids: CSASRTAYEDYGYTF. The CDR3 region has the DNA TGCAGTGCTAGTCGGACAGCCTACGAGGACTATGGCTACACCTTC.

The V gene is TRBV4-3, the J gene TRBJ2-7; tentatively, D is TRBD1 (6 bases). The V and J ends lost 1 base and 7 bases respectively, with 14 bases between them. This CDR3 has 14 amino acids. Germline lookup yields CDR1 LGHNA and CDR2 YSLEER. The CDR3 bases are TGCGCCAGCAGCCAAGGGGGCAGGGGAGAAGAGCAGTACTTC. It specifies CASSQGGRGEEQYF.

The chain combines TRBV4-3 with TRBJ2-7; the match to TRBD2 covers 9 bases. This CDR3 comprises 18 residues. Germline trimming cut 0 bases from V and 3 bases from J; bases unmatched to any gene: 12. Germline CDR1 LGHNA, CDR2 YSLEER. CDR3 nucleotides: TGCGCCAGCAGCCAAGATTTAGCGCTTCTAGCGGGATACTACGAGCAGTACTTC. This codes for CASSQDLALLAGYYEQYF.

The chain uses TRBV6-2 or TRBV6-3 and TRBJ2-2; the D is unclear. This CDR3 is 16 amino acids long. The V end lost 7 bases, the J end lost 1 base, and 16 bases lay between the germline ends. CDR1 and CDR2 (germline): MNHEY, SVGEGT. CDR3 in DNA: TGTGCCAGCAATAGCCCCGCCGGAAAGAACACCGGGGAGCTGTTTTTT. Translation: CASNSPAGKNTGELFF.

This clonotype was counted between two and nine times. This rearrangement joins TRBV29-1 to TRBJ2-3; 12 bases are a match to TRBD1. Germline trimming cut 0 bases from V and 4 bases from J; bases unmatched to any gene: 2. In germline, CDR1 is SQVTM, CDR2 ANQGSEA. CDR3 length equals 15 residues. DNA of the CDR3: TGCAGCGTTGAAGAGGGGACAGGGGGCGCAGATACGCAGTATTTT. It codes for CSVEEGTGGADTQYF.

The V call is TRBV3-1, the J call TRBJ2-1; 8 bases line up with TRBD2. This CDR3 comprises 17 residues. The germline gives CDR1 LGHDT, CDR2 YNNKEL (reference sequence). V dropped 0 bases and J dropped 2; count of bases not matched to a gene: 6. CDR3 sequence reads: CASSQDLTSETYNEQFF. CDR3 in DNA: TGTGCCAGCAGCCAAGATTTGACTAGCGAGACCTACAATGAGCAGTTCTTC.

The chain carries TRBV12-3 or TRBV12-4 and TRBJ1-2, with a weak D call TRBD1 (5 bases). Trimming stripped 0 bases from V and 7 bases from J, with 9 bases between. The CDR3 sequence is 13 residues long. Here the CDR3 reads CASSLALRGGYTF. The DNA for the CDR3 is TGTGCCAGCAGTTTAGCCTTGAGGGGTGGCTACACCTTC.

This clonotype has a handful of counts. The chain combines TRBV28 with TRBJ2-7; D might be TRBD1 (5 bases). The CDR3 has 15 amino acids. Germline V gives CDR1 MDHEN, CDR2 SYDVKM. With 6 bases removed from V and 5 bases from J, the gap between germline ends came to 20 bases. For the CDR3, the DNA is TGTGCCAGCAGCTTGCCACCTACGGGCAGGGACGAGCAGTACTTC. Translated: CASSLPPTGRDEQYF.

The rearrangement links TRBV20-1 to TRBJ1-1; D is possibly TRBD1 (5 bases). Trimming removed 6 bases at V and 0 bases at J, with 20 bases between. The CDR3 sequence is 16 residues long. The germline CDR1 and CDR2 sequences are DFQATT and SNEGSKA (reference sequence). The CDR3 loop reads CSANGAETIMNTEAFF. For the CDR3, the DNA is TGCAGTGCCAATGGGGCAGAAACGATAATGAACACTGAAGCTTTCTTT.

This clonotype turned up a few times. V and J are TRBV15 and TRBJ1-2; D is undetermined. Trimming pared 4 bases from V and 2 bases from J, leaving 11 bases between. CDR1 and CDR2 (germline): LNHNV, YYDKDF (reference sequence). The CDR3 runs to 14 residues. The CDR3 loop is CATSIRRLNYGYTF. The DNA for the CDR3 is TGTGCCACCAGCATTCGGCGGCTGAACTATGGCTACACCTTC.